These 12 T cell receptor beta chains originate from one sample sequenced in a study of Graves' ophthalmopathy and Graves' hyperthyroidism. Amplified TCR beta CDR3 regions were obtained using RNA transcripts as template. RT-PCR with HTBI primers came first, then second-round multiplex PCR. TCRdb used MiXCR to reprocess the multiplex PCR reads, holding one entry per CDR3 protein. The sample has fewer than 600,000 distinct CDR3 sequences; approximately 15% are singletons. Sequenced input: blood. The receptors here all came from a young woman with Graves' ophthalmopathy.

This clonotype was counted many times. The V and J genes are TRBV7-9 and TRBJ2-7, with 9 bases identical to TRBD2. The junction had 8 bases not matched to a gene; V was cut back by 6 bases and J by 5 bases. The CDR3 has 14 residues. The V gene's germline CDR1 is SEHNR and CDR2 FQNEAQ (reference sequence). This chain's CDR3 is CASRLSGRLDEQYF. CDR3 nucleotide sequence: TGTGCCAGCAGGCTTAGCGGGAGACTCGACGAGCAGTACTTC. Using reference TRBV7-9 and TRBJ2-7 for the parts outside the CDR3, the full variable domain is DTGVSQNPRHKITKRGQNVTFRCDPISEHNRLYWYRQTLGQGPEFLTYFQNEAQLEKSRLLSDRFSAERPKGSFSTLEIQRTEQGDSAMYLCASRLSGRLDEQYFGPGTRLTVT.

The chain uses TRBV30 and TRBJ1-5; no definite D call. Between the trimmed V and J ends, which lost 4 bases and 4 bases, there was a span of 8 bases. The germline V gene has CDR1 GTSNPN and CDR2 SVGIG (reference sequence). The CDR3 is made up of 12 amino acids. Here the CDR3 DNA reads TGTGCCTGGAACGACGGGAATCAGCCCCAGCATTTT. Its protein product is CAWNDGNQPQHF. The whole variable domain, remainder taken from reference TRBV30 and TRBJ1-5, is SQTIHQWPATLVQPVGSPLSLECTVEGTSNPNLYWYRQAAGRGLQLLFYSVGIGQISSEVPQNLSASRPQDRQFILSSKKLLLSDSGFYLCAWNDGNQPQHFGDGTRLSIL.

Comment on this clonotype: A much larger clone sits a single nucleotide away, making a read error possible. The chain joins TRBV7-9 to TRBJ2-2; perhaps TRBD2 as D (6 bases). The CDR3 has 15 residues. Germline CDR1 SEHNR, CDR2 FQNEAQ (reference sequence). CDR3 sequence reads: CAGSLGLGGTGELFF. The DNA for the CDR3 is TGTGCCGGCAGCTTAGGACTTGGGGGGACCGGGGAGCTGTTTTTT. Complete variable domain (other parts from reference TRBV7-9 and TRBJ2-2): DTGVSQNPRHKITKRGQNVTFRCDPISEHNRLYWYRQTLGQGPEFLTYFQNEAQLEKSRLLSDRFSAERPKGSFSTLEIQRTEQGDSAMYLCAGSLGLGGTGELFFGEGSRLTVL.

This clonotype was detected ten times or more. The V call is TRBV30, the J call TRBJ1-5, with 8 bases that match TRBD1. In germline, CDR1 is GTSNPN, CDR2 SVGIG (reference sequence). The V gene end was trimmed by 3 bases and the J gene end by 7 bases; junction bases not matched to a gene: 8. This CDR3 has 14 residues. CDR3 DNA sequence: TGTGCCTGGAGCGACGGACAGGGTAACCAGCCCCAGCATTTT. Its translation: CAWSDGQGNQPQHF.

Many counts were recorded for this clonotype. V usage is TRBV7-3 and J usage is TRBJ2-5; 7 bases line up with TRBD2. This CDR3 spans 15 amino acids. Trimming cost V 2 bases and J 4 bases; bases outside gene matches: 7. Germline V gene lookup returns CDR1 SGHTA and CDR2 FQGTGA. The CDR3 sequence is CASSLHGGGRETQYF. In nucleotides, the CDR3 is TGTGCCAGCAGCTTACACGGCGGGGGAAGAGAGACCCAGTACTTC.

Many counts were recorded for this clonotype. The chain joins TRBV11-2 to TRBJ2-7, with 11 nucleotides matching TRBD2. The CDR3 spans 13 residues. Germline V CDR1 and CDR2: SGHAT, FQNNGV. The trim removed 3 bases at V and 7 bases at J, leaving 2 bases unmatched. This CDR3 reads CASSLPSGREQYF. DNA for the CDR3: TGTGCCAGCAGCTTGCCTAGCGGGAGGGAGCAGTACTTC.

The rearrangement uses TRBV5-1 and TRBJ2-7; a weak D match, TRBD1 (5 bases). V was shortened by 1 base and J by 4 bases, with 15 bases between the two germline ends. From germline, CDR1 is SGHRS and CDR2 YFSETQ. This CDR3 is built from 15 residues. The CDR3 nucleotides are TGCGCCAGCAGCTTGAGTGGGGCGGAATTATACGAGCAGTACTTC. This sequence encodes CASSLSGAELYEQYF.

This clonotype was counted many times. The chain is built from TRBV12-3 or TRBV12-4 and TRBJ1-5; D is uncertain. Trimming took 7 bases from V and 5 from J, leaving 12 bases between them. The CDR3 has 13 amino acids. The CDR3 loop reads CASTQYVDQPQHF. CDR3 DNA: TGTGCCAGCACCCAGTACGTGGATCAGCCCCAGCATTTT.

The sample holds many counts of this clonotype. The chain combines TRBV12-3 or TRBV12-4 with TRBJ2-1; TRBD1 matches at 7 bases. There are 18 residues in the CDR3. V trimming: 2 bases; J trimming: 4 bases; junction bases outside the gene matches: 14. CDR3 in amino acids: CASSLFTLGQSKYNEQFF. CDR3 in DNA: TGTGCCAGCAGTTTATTCACCTTGGGACAGTCAAAGTACAATGAGCAGTTCTTC.

This clonotype was observed at least ten times. V gene TRBV20-1 combines with J gene TRBJ2-7, with D possibly matching TRBD2 (5 bases). Germline lookup yields CDR1 DFQATT and CDR2 SNEGSKA (reference sequence). Deletions cut 3 bases from V and 0 bases from J, with 6 bases between. The CDR3 is 12 amino acids. The CDR3 reads CSASGVSYEQYF. In DNA form, the CDR3 reads TGCAGTGCTAGCGGGGTCTCCTACGAGCAGTACTTC.

This clonotype was counted between two and nine times. The gene calls are TRBV5-1 and TRBJ2-5; TRBD1 or TRBD2 may be the D gene (5 bases each). This CDR3 region has 16 residues. The germline gives CDR1 SGHRS, CDR2 YFSETQ. V lost 3 bases and J 3 bases, leaving 18 bases between the germline ends. The CDR3 here is CASSWGLGQVEETQYF. Written as DNA, the CDR3 is TGCGCCAGCAGCTGGGGGTTGGGGCAGGTAGAAGAGACCCAGTACTTC.

Only a few counts were recorded for this clonotype. The chain is built from TRBV7-9 and TRBJ1-1; weak D call: TRBD1 (5 bases). The CDR3 runs to 14 residues. The germline gives CDR1 SEHNR, CDR2 FQNEAQ (reference sequence). V was pared by 4 bases and J by 4 bases, with 13 bases between. CDR3 amino acids: CASSWEGIGTEAFF. CDR3 DNA sequence: TGTGCCAGCAGCTGGGAGGGGATTGGCACTGAAGCTTTCTTT.